This TCR beta chain was captured by sequencing in a study of post-analysis software for immune sequencing data. Background on the study: The patients showed relapsing-remitting, secondary progressive and progressive-relapsing multiple sclerosis courses. Regarding the study as a whole: Controls' normalized Chao1 diversity significantly exceeded that of multiple sclerosis patients.

Unique molecular identifiers featured in each of the TCR beta cDNA libraries. Starting from roughly 1.1 to 9.2 million T cells, the study yielded approximately 500,000 cDNA molecules. TCRdb itself ran the PCR reads through MiXCR, one entry per CDR3 protein. Altogether approximately 360,000 distinct CDR3 sequences are present, around 33% being singletons, with the ten largest covering around 15%. This clonotype has a handful of counts. Its antigen is not identified. The TCR comes from a girl aged 10 to 17 with multiple sclerosis. The specimen was blood.

The CDR3 loop is CASSRDGPIREQYF. CDR3 coding DNA: TGTGCCAGCAGTAGAGATGGACCGATTAGGGAGCAGTACTTC. V gene TRBV5-4 combines with J gene TRBJ2-5, with TRBD2 as a possible D gene (5 bases). V was trimmed by 5 bases and J by 11 bases, leaving 22 bases between them. The CDR3 has 14 residues. Germline lookup yields CDR1 SGHNT and CDR2 YYREEE (reference sequence).